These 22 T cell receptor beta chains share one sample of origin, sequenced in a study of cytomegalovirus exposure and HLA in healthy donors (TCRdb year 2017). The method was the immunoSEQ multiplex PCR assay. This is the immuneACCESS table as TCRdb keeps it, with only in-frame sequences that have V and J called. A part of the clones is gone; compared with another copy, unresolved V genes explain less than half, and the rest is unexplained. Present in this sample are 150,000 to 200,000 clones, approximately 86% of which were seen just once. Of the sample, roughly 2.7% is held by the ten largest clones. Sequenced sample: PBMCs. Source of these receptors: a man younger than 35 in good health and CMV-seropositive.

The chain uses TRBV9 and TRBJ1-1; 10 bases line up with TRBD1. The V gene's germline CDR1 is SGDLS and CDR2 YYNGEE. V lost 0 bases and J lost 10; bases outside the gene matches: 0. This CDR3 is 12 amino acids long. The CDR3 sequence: CASSVGTGGAFF. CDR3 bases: TGTGCCAGCAGCGTAGGGACAGGGGGAGCTTTCTTT.

The CDR3 reads CASSQLIDRDRVYYGYTF. The CDR3 DNA is TGCGCCAGCAGCCAACTCATAGATCGGGACAGAGTTTACTATGGCTACACCTTC. The V gene is TRBV4-3, the J gene TRBJ1-2, with 7 bases aligning to TRBD1. Germline V gene lookup returns CDR1 LGHNA and CDR2 YSLEER. J gave up 3 bases and V 2 bases, and 15 bases lay outside the gene matches. This CDR3 has 18 amino acids.

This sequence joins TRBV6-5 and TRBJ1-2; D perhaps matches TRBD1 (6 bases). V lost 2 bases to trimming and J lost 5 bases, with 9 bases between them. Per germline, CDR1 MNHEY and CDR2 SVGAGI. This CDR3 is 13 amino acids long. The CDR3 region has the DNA TGTGCCAGCAGTTACGTCAGGGGATATGGCTACACCTTC. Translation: CASSYVRGYGYTF.

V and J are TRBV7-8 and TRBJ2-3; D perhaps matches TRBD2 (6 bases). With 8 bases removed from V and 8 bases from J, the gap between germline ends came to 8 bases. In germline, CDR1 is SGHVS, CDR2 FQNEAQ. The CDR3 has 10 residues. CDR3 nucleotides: TGTGCCAGCTTCGGGAGTACGCAGTATTTT. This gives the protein CASFGSTQYF.

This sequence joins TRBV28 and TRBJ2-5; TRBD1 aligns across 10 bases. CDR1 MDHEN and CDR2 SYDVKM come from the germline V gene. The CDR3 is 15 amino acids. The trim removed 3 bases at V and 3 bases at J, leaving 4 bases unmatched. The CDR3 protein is CASSFLGQGKETQYF. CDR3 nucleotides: TGTGCCAGCAGTTTCCTGGGACAGGGGAAAGAGACCCAGTACTTC.

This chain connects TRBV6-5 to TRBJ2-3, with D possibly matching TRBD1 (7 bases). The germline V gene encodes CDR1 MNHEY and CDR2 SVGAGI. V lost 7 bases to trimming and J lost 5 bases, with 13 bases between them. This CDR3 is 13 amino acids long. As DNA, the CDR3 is TGTGCCAGCACTCCAGGGGGGAGAGATACGCAGTATTTT. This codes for CASTPGGRDTQYF.

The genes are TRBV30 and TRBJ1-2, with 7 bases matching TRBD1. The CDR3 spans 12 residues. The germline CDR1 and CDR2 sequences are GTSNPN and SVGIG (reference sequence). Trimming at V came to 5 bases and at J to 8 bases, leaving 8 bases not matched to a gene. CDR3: CAWWQGGEGYTF. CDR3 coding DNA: TGTGCCTGGTGGCAGGGGGGTGAAGGCTACACCTTC.

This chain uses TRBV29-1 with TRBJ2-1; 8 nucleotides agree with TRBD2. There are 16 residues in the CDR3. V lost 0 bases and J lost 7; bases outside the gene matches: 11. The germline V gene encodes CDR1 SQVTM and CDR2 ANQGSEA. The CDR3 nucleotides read TGCAGCGTTGAAGATTGGGGCGGGGGGCCAGGGAATGAGCAGTTCTTC. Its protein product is CSVEDWGGGPGNEQFF.

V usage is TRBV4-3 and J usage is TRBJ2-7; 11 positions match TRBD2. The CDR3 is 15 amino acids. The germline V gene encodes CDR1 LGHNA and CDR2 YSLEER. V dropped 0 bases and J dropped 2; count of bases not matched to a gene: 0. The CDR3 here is CASSQDSGGAYEQYF. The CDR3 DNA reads TGCGCCAGCAGCCAAGATAGCGGGGGGGCCTACGAGCAGTACTTC.

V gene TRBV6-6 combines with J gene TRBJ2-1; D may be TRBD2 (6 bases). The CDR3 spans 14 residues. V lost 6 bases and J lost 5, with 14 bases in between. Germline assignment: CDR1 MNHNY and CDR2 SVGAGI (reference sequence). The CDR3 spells CASSLPGLNNEQFF. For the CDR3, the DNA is TGTGCCAGCAGCCTACCGGGACTGAACAATGAGCAGTTCTTC.

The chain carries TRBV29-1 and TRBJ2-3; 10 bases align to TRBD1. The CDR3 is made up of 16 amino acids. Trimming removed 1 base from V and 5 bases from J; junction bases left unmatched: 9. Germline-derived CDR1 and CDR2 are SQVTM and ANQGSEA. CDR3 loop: CSVEGSGTGVGDTQYF. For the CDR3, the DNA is TGCAGCGTTGAAGGATCCGGGACAGGGGTCGGAGATACGCAGTATTTT.

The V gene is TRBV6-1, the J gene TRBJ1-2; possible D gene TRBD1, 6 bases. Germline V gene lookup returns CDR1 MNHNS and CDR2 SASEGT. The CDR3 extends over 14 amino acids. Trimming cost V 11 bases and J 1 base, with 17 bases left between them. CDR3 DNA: TGTGCCGCCACAGGGATTGGGGTTAACTATGGCTACACCTTC. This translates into CAATGIGVNYGYTF.

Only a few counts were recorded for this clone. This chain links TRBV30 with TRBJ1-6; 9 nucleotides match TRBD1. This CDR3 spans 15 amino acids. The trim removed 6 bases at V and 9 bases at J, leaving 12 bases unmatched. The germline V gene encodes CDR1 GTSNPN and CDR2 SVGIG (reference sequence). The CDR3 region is CACSPAGTGSSPLHF. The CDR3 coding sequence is TGTGCCTGCAGTCCCGCCGGGACAGGGTCTTCACCCCTCCACTTT.

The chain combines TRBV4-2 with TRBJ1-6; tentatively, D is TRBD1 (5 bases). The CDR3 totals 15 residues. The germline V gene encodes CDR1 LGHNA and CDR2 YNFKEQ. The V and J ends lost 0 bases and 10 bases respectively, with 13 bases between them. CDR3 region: CASSQDKQGNSPLHF. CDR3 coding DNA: TGTGCCAGCAGCCAAGATAAGCAGGGAAACTCACCCCTCCACTTT.

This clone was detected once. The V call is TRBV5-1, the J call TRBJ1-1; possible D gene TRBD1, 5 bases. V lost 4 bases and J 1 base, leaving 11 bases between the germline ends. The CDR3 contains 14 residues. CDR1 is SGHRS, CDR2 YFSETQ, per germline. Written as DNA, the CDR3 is TGCGCCAGCAGCGGGCAGGGCGGGAACACTGAAGCTTTCTTT. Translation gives CASSGQGGNTEAFF.

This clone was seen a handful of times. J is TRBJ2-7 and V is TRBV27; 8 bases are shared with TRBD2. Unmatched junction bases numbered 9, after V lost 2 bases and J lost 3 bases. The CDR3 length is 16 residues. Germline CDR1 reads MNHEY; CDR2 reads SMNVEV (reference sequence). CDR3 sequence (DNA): TGTGCCAGCAGTTTAAAAGCGTCTAGCGGGTACTACGAGCAGTACTTC. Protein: CASSLKASSGYYEQYF.

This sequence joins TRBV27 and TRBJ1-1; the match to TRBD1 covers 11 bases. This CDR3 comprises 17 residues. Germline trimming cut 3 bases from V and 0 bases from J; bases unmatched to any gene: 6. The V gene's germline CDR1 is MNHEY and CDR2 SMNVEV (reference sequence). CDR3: CASSFPPGQGVNTEAFF. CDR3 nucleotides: TGTGCCAGCAGTTTTCCTCCGGGACAGGGGGTGAACACTGAAGCTTTCTTT.

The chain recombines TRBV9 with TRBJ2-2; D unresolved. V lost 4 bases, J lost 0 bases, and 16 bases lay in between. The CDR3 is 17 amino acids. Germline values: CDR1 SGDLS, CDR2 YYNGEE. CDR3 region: CASSPRRDSANTGELFF. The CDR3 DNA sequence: TGTGCCAGCAGCCCCCGTCGCGACTCCGCGAACACCGGGGAGCTGTTTTTT. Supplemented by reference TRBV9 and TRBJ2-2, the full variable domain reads DSGVTQTPKHLITATGQRVTLRCSPRSGDLSVYWYQQSLDQGLQFLIQYYNGEERAKGNILERFSAQQFPDLHSELNLSSLELGDSALYFCASSPRRDSANTGELFFGEGSRLTVL.

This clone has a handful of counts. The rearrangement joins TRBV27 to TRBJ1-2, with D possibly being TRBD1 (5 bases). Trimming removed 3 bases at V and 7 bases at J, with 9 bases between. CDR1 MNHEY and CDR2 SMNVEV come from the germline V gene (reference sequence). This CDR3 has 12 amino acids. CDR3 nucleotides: TGTGCCAGCAGTTTGGGGGGTAGTGGCTACACCTTC. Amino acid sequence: CASSLGGSGYTF.

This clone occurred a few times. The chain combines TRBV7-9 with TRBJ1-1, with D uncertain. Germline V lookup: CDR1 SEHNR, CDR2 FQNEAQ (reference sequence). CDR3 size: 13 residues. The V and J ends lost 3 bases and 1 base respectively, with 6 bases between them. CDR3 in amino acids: CASSLPGNTEAFF. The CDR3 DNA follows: TGTGCCAGCAGCTTGCCGGGGAACACTGAAGCTTTCTTT. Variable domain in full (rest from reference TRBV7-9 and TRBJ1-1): DTGVSQNPRHKITKRGQNVTFRCDPISEHNRLYWYRQTLGQGPEFLTYFQNEAQLEKSRLLSDRFSAERPKGSFSTLEIQRTEQGDSAMYLCASSLPGNTEAFFGQGTRLTVV.

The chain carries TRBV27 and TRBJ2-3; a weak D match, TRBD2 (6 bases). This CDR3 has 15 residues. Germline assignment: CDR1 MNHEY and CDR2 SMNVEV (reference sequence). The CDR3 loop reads CAAGGVGTSTDTQYF. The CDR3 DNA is TGTGCGGCCGGTGGAGTAGGGACTAGCACAGATACGCAGTATTTT.

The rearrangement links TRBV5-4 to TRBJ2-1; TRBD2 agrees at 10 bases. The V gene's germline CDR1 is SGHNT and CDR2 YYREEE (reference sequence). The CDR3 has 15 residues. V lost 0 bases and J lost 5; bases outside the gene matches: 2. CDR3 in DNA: TGTGCCAGCAGCTTGGGGACTAGCGGAAACAATGAGCAGTTCTTC. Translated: CASSLGTSGNNEQFF.